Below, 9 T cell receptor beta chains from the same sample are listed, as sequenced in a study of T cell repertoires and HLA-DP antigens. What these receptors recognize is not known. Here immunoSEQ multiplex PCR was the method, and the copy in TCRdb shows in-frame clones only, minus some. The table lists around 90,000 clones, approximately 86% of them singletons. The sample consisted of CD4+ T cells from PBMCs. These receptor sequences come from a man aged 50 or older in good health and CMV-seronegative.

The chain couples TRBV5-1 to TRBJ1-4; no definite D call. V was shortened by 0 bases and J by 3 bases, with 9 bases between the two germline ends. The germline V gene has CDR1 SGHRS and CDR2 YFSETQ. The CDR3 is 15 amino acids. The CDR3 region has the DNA TGCGCCAGCAGCTTGGAGGGCAGACCTAATGAAAAACTGTTTTTT. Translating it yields CASSLEGRPNEKLFF.

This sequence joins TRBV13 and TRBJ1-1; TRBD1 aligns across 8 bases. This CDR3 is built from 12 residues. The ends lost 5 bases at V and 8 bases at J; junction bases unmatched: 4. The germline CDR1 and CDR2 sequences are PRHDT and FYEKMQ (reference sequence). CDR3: CASSRRTGEAFF. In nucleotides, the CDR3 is TGTGCCAGCAGCCGTCGGACAGGGGAAGCTTTCTTT.

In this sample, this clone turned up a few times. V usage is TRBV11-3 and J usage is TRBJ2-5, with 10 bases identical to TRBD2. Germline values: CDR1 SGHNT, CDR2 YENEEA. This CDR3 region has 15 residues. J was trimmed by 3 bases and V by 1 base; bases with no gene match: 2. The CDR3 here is CASSLGTSGEETQYF. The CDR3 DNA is TGTGCCAGCAGCTTAGGAACTAGCGGGGAAGAGACCCAGTACTTC. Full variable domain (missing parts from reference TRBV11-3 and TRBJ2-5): EAGVVQSPRYKIIEKKQPVAFWCNPISGHNTLYWYLQNLGQGPELLIRYENEEAVDDSQLPKDRFSAERLKGVDSTLKIQPAELGDSAVYLCASSLGTSGEETQYFGPGTRLLVL.

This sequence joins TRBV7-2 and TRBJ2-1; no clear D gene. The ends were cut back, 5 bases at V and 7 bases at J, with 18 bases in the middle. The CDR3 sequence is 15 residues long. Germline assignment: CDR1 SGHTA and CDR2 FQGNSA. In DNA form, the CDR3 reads TGTGCCAGCAGCCCCTGGGCAGTATTAGGTAATGAGCAGTTCTTC. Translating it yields CASSPWAVLGNEQFF. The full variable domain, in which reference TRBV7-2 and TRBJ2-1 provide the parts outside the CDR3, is GAGVSQSPSNKVTEKGKDVELRCDPISGHTALYWYRQSLGQGLEFLIYFQGNSAPDKSGLPSDRFSAERTGGSVSTLTIQRTQQEDSAVYLCASSPWAVLGNEQFFGPGTRLTVL.

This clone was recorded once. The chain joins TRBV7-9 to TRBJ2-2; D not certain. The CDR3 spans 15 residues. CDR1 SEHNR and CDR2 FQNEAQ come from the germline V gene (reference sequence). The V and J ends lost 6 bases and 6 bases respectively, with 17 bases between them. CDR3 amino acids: CASSPADVYPGELFF. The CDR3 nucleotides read TGTGCCAGCAGTCCGGCTGACGTTTACCCCGGGGAGCTGTTTTTT.

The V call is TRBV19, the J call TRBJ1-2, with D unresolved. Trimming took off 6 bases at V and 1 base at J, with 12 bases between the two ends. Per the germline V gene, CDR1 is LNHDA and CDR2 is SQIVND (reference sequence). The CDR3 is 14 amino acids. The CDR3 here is CASRSAGGNYGYTF. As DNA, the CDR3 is TGTGCCAGTAGGAGTGCTGGTGGTAACTATGGCTACACCTTC. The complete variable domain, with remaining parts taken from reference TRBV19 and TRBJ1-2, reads DGGITQSPKYLFRKEGQNVTLSCEQNLNHDAMYWYRQDPGQGLRLIYYSQIVNDFQKGDIAEGYSVSREKKESFPLTVTSAQKNPTAFYLCASRSAGGNYGYTFGSGTRLTVV.

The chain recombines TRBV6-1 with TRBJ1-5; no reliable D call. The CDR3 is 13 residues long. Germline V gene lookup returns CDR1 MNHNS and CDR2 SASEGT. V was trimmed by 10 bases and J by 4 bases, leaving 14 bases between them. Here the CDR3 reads CATLWESNQPQHF. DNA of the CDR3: TGTGCCACCCTGTGGGAGAGTAATCAGCCCCAGCATTTT.

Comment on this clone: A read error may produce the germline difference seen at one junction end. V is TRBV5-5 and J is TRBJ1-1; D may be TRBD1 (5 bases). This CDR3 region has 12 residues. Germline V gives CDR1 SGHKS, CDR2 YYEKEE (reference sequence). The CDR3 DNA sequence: TGTGCCAGCAGTTTGGGGGACCGTGAAGCTTTCTTT. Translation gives CASSLGDREAFF.

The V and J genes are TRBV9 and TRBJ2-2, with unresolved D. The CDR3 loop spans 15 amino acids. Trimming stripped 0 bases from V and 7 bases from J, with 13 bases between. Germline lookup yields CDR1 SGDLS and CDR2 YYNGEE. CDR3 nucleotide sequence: TGTGCCAGCAGCGTAGAACAGTCCAGGTTCGGGGAGCTGTTTTTT. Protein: CASSVEQSRFGELFF.